This TCR beta chain emerged from a study of T cell repertoires in cytomegalovirus infection. Study results and limitations: Carriage of CMV together with the relevant HLA was identifiable through cumulative public TCR beta family frequency. What dominated the ex vivo response were HLA-C-restricted CMV-specific TCR beta clonotypes.

This CDR3 is built from 13 residues. With 3 bases clipped from V and 6 bases from J, the junction kept 4 bases outside the gene matches. This clonotype was recorded at least ten times. The target antigen is unknown. Each CDR3 protein is one row after TCRdb ran MiXCR on the reads. The top ten clones hold more than 10% of a sample with about 310,000 distinct CDR3 sequences, 25% of them seen once. The TCR was taken from a human donor in good health (CMV status not recorded). Some clones in this sample may be carry-over from other donors' samples. The input for sequencing was cultured PBMCs, taken from culture after CMV antigen stimulation. V and J are TRBV12-3 or TRBV12-4 and TRBJ1-2; the match to TRBD1 covers 7 bases. The CDR3 bases are TGTGCCAGCAGTTTTAAGGGGGCTGATGGCTACACCTTC. This translates into CASSFKGADGYTF.